The rows below give T cell receptor beta chains drawn from one sample of a study of PD-1 blockade in classical Hodgkin lymphoma. Using immunoSEQ multiplex PCR, the repertoire was profiled, and TCRdb retains in-frame clones only, with some absent. The sample shows around 9,000 clones, around nine tenths of them seen only once. The sample was peripheral blood mononuclear cells (PBMCs), taken before the fourth cycle of nivolumab. These receptors all stem from a human donor with classical Hodgkin lymphoma. CDR3s include the opening cysteine and the closing phenylalanine or tryptophan. Fields, in order: J gene, D gene, V gene, clone size, CDR3 DNA, CDR3 protein. The D gene is left open where the match is weak. The size field is filled for only some rows; it gives once, few, many or a size class.

TRBJ2-1 | . | TRBV25-1 | . | TGTGCCAGCAGATATAGCGGCTCCTACAATGAGCAGTTCTTC | CASRYSGSYNEQFF
TRBJ1-5 | . | TRBV5-5 | . | TGTGCCAGCAGCATAATGCCCAATCAGCCCCAGCATTTT | CASSIMPNQPQHF
TRBJ1-6 | TRBD1 | TRBV5-1 | . | TGCGCCAGCAGCGCCCGGGACAGGGGCTCCTATAATTCACCCCTCCACTTT | CASSARDRGSYNSPLHF
TRBJ1-2 | . | TRBV29-1 | . | TGCAGCGTTGTTTGGCAGTCCGGAGACTACACCTTC | CSVVWQSGDYTF
TRBJ1-2 | . | TRBV5-4 | . | TGTGCCAGCAGCCAAGGGGGGGCGTATGGCTACACCTTC | CASSQGGAYGYTF
TRBJ1-3 | . | TRBV5-8 | . | TGTGCCACCGAACCTACTGGACTTTCTGGAAACACCATATATTTT | CATEPTGLSGNTIYF
TRBJ2-7 | . | TRBV10-3 | . | TGTGCCATCAGTGAGTCGAGGGGCAGGGAGAGGGCCTACGAGCAGTACTTC | CAISESRGRERAYEQYF
TRBJ1-1 | TRBD1 | TRBV27 | . | TGTGCCAGCAGTCGAACAGGGGGCAGCGGACACACTGAAGCTTTCTTT | CASSRTGGSGHTEAFF
TRBJ1-5 | . | TRBV7-8 | . | TGTGCCAGCAGCTTAGAAGGGAATAGCAATCAGCCCCAGCATTTT | CASSLEGNSNQPQHF
TRBJ2-5 | . | TRBV27 | . | TGTGCCAGCAGTGAAAGGGGAATCTGGGTCCAAGAGACCCAGTACTTC | CASSERGIWVQETQYF
TRBJ1-1 | TRBD1 | TRBV7-9 | . | TGTGCCAGCAGTTTGGGACAGCCTAACACTGAAGCTTTCTTT | CASSLGQPNTEAFF
TRBJ1-2 | . | TRBV27 | . | TGTGCCAGCAGCCCCCTTTGGCAGCTGACTAACTATGGCTACACCTTC | CASSPLWQLTNYGYTF
TRBJ1-5 | . | TRBV21-1 | . | TGTGCCAACACAGGGGGCCGGTTCTTCTATAGCAATCAGCCCCAGCATTTT | CANTGGRFFYSNQPQHF
TRBJ1-6 | TRBD1 | TRBV4-1 | once | TGCGCCAGCAGCCAAGCGGAGCTGGGACAGTTCAGCCCTTCACCCCTCCACTTT | CASSQAELGQFSPSPLHF
TRBJ1-2 | . | TRBV4-2 | . | TGTGCCAGCAGCCAAGGTGCAGGGATCGACGGCTACACCTTC | CASSQGAGIDGYTF
TRBJ2-3 | TRBD2 | TRBV7-7 | medium-sized | TGTGCTAGCAGCCTCGAAGGCAAGACTAGCAGGACAGATACGCAGTATTTT | CASSLEGKTSRTDTQYF